This passage covers 6 T cell receptor beta chains from one sample sequenced in a study of T cell responses to AZD1222 COVID-19 vaccine. Produced via immunoSEQ multiplex PCR; TCRdb's table is partial and in-frame only. The data show around 100,000 clones, approximately 96% seen once. The source material was peripheral blood, sampled on day 0 of AZD1222 vaccination. These receptors all come from an adult in good health.

The chain employs TRBV27 and TRBJ1-6; no clear D. Deletions cut 4 bases from V and 8 bases from J, with 12 bases between. Germline CDR1 reads MNHEY; CDR2 reads SMNVEV (reference sequence). This CDR3 comprises 14 residues. The CDR3 loop is CASSSSGLYSPLHF. The CDR3 DNA sequence: TGTGCCAGCAGTTCCTCCGGGCTTTATTCACCCCTCCACTTT.

The rearrangement links TRBV27 to TRBJ1-1; the D gene is possibly TRBD1 (6 bases). Germline CDR1 and CDR2: MNHEY and SMNVEV (reference sequence). Deletions cut 7 bases from V and 5 bases from J, with 14 bases between. CDR3 length: 13 amino acids. The CDR3 coding sequence is TGTGCCAGCACCGGAGGGGGGTCAACTGAAGCTTTCTTT. It codes for CASTGGGSTEAFF.

V usage is TRBV11-2 and J usage is TRBJ2-2, with a tentative D call TRBD2 (6 bases). V was pared by 7 bases and J by 7 bases, with 31 bases between. The CDR3 contains 19 residues. Per germline, CDR1 SGHAT and CDR2 FQNNGV. The CDR3 coding sequence is TGTGCCAGCACATTTCGGGGGAGCCGTCTTTGGGAGTATGGCGGGGAGCTGTTTTTT. Its protein is CASTFRGSRLWEYGGELFF. The full variable domain, rest sourced from reference TRBV11-2 and TRBJ2-2, is EAGVAQSPRYKIIEKRQSVAFWCNPISGHATLYWYQQILGQGPKLLIQFQNNGVVDDSQLPKDRFSAERLKGVDSTLKIQPAKLEDSAVYLCASTFRGSRLWEYGGELFFGEGSRLTVL.

The gene calls are TRBV3-1 (or the pseudogene TRBV3-2) and TRBJ1-2; 11 bases match TRBD1. CDR1 and CDR2 (germline): LGHDT, YNNKEL (reference sequence). V trimming: 1 base; J trimming: 1 base; junction bases outside the gene matches: 2. CDR3 length equals 16 residues. CDR3 DNA sequence: TGTGCCAGCAGCCAAGCGGGGACAGGGGGTAACTATGGCTACACCTTC. Protein product: CASSQAGTGGNYGYTF.

V usage is TRBV11-2 and J usage is TRBJ2-7; unclear D gene. With 5 bases removed from V and 2 bases from J, the gap between germline ends came to 10 bases. Germline values: CDR1 SGHAT, CDR2 FQNNGV. The CDR3 loop spans 13 amino acids. Written as DNA, the CDR3 is TGTGCCAGCAGCCCCAACGGGCCCTACGAGCAGTACTTC. Its protein product is CASSPNGPYEQYF.

The J gene is TRBJ2-5, the V gene TRBV5-1, with TRBD2 identical over 15 bases. The J segment lost 7 bases and the V segment lost 4 bases, leaving 14 bases of the junction unmatched. The CDR3 extends over 18 amino acids. Germline loops: CDR1 SGHRS, CDR2 YFSETQ. The CDR3 region is CASSLGTSGGRPWGTQYF. The CDR3 coding sequence is TGCGCCAGCAGCCTCGGGACTAGCGGGGGGCGACCCTGGGGGACCCAGTACTTC.